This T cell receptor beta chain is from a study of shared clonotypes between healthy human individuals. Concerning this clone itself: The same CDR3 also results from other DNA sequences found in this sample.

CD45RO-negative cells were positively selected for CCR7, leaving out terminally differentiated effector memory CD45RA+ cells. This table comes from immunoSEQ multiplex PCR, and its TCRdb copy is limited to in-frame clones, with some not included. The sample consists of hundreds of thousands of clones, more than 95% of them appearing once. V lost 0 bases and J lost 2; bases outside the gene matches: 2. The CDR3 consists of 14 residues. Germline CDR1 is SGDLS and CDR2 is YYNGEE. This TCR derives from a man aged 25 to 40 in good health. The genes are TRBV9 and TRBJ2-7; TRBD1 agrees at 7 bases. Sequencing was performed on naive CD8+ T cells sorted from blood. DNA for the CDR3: TGTGCCAGCAGCGTAGCAGACAGGGCCTACGAGCAGTACTTC. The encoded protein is CASSVADRAYEQYF.